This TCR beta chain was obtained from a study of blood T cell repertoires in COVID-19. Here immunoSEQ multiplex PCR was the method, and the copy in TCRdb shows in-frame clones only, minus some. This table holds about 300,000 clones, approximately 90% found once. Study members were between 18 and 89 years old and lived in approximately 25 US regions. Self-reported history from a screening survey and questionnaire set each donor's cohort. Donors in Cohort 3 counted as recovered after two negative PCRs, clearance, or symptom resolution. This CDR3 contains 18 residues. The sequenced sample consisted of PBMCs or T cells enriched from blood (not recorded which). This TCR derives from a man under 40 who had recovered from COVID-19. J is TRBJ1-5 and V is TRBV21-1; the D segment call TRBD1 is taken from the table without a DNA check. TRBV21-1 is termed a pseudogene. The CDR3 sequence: CASSKEGTGGVSNQPQHF. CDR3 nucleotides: TGTGCCAGCAGCAAAGAAGGGACAGGGGGTGTCAGCAATCAGCCCCAGCATTTT.